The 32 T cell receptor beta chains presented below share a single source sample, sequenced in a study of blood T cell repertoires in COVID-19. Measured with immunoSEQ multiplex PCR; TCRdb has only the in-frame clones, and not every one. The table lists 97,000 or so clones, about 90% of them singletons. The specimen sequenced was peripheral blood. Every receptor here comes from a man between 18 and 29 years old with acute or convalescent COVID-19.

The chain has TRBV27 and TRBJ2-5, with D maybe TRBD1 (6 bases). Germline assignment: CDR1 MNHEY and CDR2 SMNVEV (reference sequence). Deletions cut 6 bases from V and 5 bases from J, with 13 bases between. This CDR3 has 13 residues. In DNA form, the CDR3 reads TGTGCCAGCAGGCAGACAGGAAAGGAGACCCAGTACTTC. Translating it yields CASRQTGKETQYF.

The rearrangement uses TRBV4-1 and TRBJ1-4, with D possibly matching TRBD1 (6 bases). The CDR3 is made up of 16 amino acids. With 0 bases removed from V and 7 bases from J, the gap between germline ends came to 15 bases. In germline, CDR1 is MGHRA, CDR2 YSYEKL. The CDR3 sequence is CASSQDGSRGSEKLFF. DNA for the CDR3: TGCGCCAGCAGCCAAGATGGTAGCAGGGGTAGTGAAAAACTGTTTTTT.

The CDR3 loop is CASSLALGVGTGIREQYF. The CDR3 region has the DNA TGTGCCAGTAGTCTGGCTCTTGGTGTTGGGACAGGGATCCGCGAGCAGTACTTC. This chain links TRBV19 with TRBJ2-7, with TRBD1 matching 9 bases. CDR1 LNHDA and CDR2 SQIVND come from the germline V gene (reference sequence). V trimming: 5 bases; J trimming: 6 bases; junction bases outside the gene matches: 20. The CDR3 spans 18 residues.

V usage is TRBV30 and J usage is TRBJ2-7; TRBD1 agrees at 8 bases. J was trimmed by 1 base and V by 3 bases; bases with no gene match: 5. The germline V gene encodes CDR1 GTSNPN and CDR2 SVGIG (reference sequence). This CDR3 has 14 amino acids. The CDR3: CAWRAGTGSYEQYF. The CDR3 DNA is TGTGCCTGGAGGGCCGGGACAGGATCCTACGAGCAGTACTTC.

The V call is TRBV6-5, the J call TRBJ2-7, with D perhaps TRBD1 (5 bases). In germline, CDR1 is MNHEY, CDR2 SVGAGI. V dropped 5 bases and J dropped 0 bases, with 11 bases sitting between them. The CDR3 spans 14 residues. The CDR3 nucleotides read TGTGCCAGCAGTATTGCAGGGTACTCCTACGAGCAGTACTTC. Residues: CASSIAGYSYEQYF.

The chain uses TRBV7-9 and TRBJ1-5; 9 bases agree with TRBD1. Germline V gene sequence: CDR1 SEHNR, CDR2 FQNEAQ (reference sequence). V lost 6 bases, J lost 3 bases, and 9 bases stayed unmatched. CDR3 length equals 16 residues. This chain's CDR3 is CASSEADRGVNQPQHF. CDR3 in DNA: TGTGCCAGCAGTGAGGCGGACAGGGGTGTCAATCAGCCCCAGCATTTT.

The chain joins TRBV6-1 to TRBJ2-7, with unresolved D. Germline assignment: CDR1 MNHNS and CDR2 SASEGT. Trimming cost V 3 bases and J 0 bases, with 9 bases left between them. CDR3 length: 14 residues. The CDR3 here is CASSDRRYSYEQYF. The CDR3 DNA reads TGTGCCAGCAGTGATCGGCGGTACTCCTACGAGCAGTACTTC.

CDR3 protein: CASSRTDYSNQPQHF. The CDR3 DNA reads TGTGCCAGCAGCCGGACAGATTATAGCAATCAGCCCCAGCATTTT. The chain joins TRBV5-5 to TRBJ1-5; D possibly corresponds to TRBD1 (6 bases). CDR3 length: 15 amino acids. CDR1 and CDR2 from the germline V gene are SGHKS and YYEKEE (reference sequence). The V gene lost 4 bases and the J gene lost 0 bases, with 11 bases spanning the gap. The whole variable domain, filled in from reference TRBV5-5 and TRBJ1-5, reads DAGVTQSPTHLIKTRGQQVTLRCSPISGHKSVSWYQQVLGQGPQFIFQYYEKEERGRGNFPDRFSARQFPNYSSELNVNALLLGDSALYLCASSRTDYSNQPQHFGDGTRLSIL.

The CDR3 spells CASSAITTEAFF. As DNA, the CDR3 is TGTGCCAGCAGCGCCATAACAACTGAAGCTTTCTTT. V and J are TRBV2 and TRBJ1-1; no reliable D call. Germline V gives CDR1 SNHLY, CDR2 FYNNEI. The CDR3 length is 12 residues. V lost 6 bases and J lost 5, with 10 bases in between.

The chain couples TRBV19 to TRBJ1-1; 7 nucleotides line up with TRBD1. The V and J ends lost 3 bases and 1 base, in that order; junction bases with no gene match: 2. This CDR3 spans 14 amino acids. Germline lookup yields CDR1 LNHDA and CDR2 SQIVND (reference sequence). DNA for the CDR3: TGTGCCAGTAGTATCTACAGGGGGAACACTGAAGCTTTCTTT. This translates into CASSIYRGNTEAFF.

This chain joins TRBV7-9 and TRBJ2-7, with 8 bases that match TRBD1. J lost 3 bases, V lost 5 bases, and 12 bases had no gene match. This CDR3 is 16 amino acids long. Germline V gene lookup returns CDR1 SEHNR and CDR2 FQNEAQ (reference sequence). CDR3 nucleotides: TGTGCCAGCAGCCGCACGCAGGGGGCGCGTAACTACGAGCAGTACTTC. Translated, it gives CASSRTQGARNYEQYF.

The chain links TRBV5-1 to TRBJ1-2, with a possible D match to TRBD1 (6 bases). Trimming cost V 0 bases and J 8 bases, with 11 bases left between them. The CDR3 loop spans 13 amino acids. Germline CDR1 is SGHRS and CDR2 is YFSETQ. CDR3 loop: CASSLDGGGGYTF. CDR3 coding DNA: TGCGCCAGCAGCTTGGATGGGGGCGGCGGCTACACCTTC.

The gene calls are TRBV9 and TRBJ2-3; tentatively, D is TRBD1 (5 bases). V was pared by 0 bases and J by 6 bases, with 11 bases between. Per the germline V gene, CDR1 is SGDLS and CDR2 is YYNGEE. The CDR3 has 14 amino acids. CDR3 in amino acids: CASSVGQIGDTQYF. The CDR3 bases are TGTGCCAGCAGCGTAGGACAGATAGGGGATACGCAGTATTTT.

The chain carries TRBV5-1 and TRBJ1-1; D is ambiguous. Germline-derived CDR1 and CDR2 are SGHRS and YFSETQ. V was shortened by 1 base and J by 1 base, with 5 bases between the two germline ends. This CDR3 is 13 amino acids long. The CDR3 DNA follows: TGCGCCAGCAGCTTGATTAGGAACACTGAAGCTTTCTTT. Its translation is CASSLIRNTEAFF. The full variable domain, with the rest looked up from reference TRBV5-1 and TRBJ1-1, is KAGVTQTPRYLIKTRGQQVTLSCSPISGHRSVSWYQQTPGQGLQFLFEYFSETQRNKGNFPGRFSGRQFSNSRSEMNVSTLELGDSALYLCASSLIRNTEAFFGQGTRLTVV.

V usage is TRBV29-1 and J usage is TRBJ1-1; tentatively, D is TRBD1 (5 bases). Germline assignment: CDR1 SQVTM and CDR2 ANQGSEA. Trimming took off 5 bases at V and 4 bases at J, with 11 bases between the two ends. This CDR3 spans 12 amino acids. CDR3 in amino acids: CSVLTGSTEAFF. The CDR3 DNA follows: TGCAGCGTTCTAACAGGTAGCACTGAAGCTTTCTTT.

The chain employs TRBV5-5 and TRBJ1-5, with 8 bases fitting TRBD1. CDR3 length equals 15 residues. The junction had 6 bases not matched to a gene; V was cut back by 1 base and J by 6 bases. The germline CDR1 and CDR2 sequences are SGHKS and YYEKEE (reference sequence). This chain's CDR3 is CASSLSQGATQPQHF. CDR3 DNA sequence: TGTGCCAGCAGCTTGAGCCAGGGGGCCACTCAGCCCCAGCATTTT.

Here the CDR3 reads CASSRLAGGQDTQYF. CDR3 nucleotide sequence: TGTGCCAGCAGTAGACTAGCGGGGGGGCAGGATACGCAGTATTTT. This chain links TRBV2 with TRBJ2-3, with 14 bases that match TRBD2. Germline V gene sequence: CDR1 SNHLY, CDR2 FYNNEI. Germline trimming cut 5 bases from V and 6 bases from J; bases unmatched to any gene: 4. This CDR3 comprises 15 residues. The full variable domain, rest sourced from reference TRBV2 and TRBJ2-3, is EPEVTQTPSHQVTQMGQEVILRCVPISNHLYFYWYRQILGQKVEFLVSFYNNEISEKSEIFDDQFSVERPDGSNFTLKIRSTKLEDSAMYFCASSRLAGGQDTQYFGPGTRLTVL.

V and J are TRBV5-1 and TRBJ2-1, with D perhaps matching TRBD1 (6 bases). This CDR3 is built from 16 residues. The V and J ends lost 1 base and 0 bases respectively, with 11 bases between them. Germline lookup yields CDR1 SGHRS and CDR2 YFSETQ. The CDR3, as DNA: TGCGCCAGCAGCTTGCTGGGGGCAAGCTCCTACAATGAGCAGTTCTTC. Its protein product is CASSLLGASSYNEQFF.

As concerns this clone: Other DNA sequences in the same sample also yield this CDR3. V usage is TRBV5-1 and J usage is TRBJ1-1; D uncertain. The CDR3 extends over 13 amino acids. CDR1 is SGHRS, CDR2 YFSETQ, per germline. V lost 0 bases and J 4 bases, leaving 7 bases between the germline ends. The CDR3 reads CASSLDRGTEAFF. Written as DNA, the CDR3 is TGCGCCAGCAGCTTGGATCGGGGCACTGAAGCTTTCTTT.

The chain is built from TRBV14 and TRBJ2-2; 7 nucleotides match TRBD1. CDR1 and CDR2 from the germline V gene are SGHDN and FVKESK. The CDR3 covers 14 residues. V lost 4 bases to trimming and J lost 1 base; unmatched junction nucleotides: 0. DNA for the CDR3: TGTGCCAGCAGCCGGGACAGGAACACCGGGGAGCTGTTTTTT. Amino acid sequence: CASSRDRNTGELFF.

The CDR3: CATGTSRGNTGELFF. CDR3 in DNA: TGTGCCACAGGTACCTCAAGGGGGAACACCGGGGAGCTGTTTTTT. The rearrangement joins TRBV24-1 to TRBJ2-2; possibly TRBD1 for D (5 bases). Germline V gives CDR1 KGHDR, CDR2 SFDVKD. V lost 10 bases, J lost 1 base, and 15 bases lay in between. The CDR3 is 15 amino acids.

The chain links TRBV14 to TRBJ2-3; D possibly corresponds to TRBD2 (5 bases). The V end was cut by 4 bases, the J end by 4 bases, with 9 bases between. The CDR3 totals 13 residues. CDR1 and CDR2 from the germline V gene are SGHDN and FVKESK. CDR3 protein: CASSRGWADTQYF. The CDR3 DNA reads TGTGCCAGCAGCCGAGGGTGGGCAGATACGCAGTATTTT.

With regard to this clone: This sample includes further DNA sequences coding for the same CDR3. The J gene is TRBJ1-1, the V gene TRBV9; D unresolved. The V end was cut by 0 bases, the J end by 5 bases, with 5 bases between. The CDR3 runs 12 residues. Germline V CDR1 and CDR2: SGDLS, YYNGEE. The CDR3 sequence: CASSVGGTEAFF. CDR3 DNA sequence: TGTGCCAGCAGCGTAGGAGGAACTGAAGCTTTCTTT.

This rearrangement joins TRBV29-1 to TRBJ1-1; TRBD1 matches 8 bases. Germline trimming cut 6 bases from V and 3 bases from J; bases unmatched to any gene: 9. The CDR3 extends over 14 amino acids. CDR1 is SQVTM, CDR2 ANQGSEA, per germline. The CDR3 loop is CSVRWTGHDTEAFF. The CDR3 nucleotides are TGCAGCGTCCGATGGACAGGGCACGACACTGAAGCTTTCTTT.

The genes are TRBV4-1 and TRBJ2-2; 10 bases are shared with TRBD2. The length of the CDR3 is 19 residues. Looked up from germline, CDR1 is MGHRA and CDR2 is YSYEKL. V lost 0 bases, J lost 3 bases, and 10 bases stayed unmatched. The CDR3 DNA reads TGCGCCAGCAGCCAAGAAGGATCTTCGCTAGCGGGAGACACCGGGGAGCTGTTTTTT. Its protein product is CASSQEGSSLAGDTGELFF.

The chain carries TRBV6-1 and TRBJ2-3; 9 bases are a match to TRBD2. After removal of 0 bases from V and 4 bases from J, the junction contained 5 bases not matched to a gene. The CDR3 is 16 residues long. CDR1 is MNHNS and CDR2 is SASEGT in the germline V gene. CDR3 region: CASSEAGGGVADTQYF. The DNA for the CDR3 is TGTGCCAGCAGTGAAGCAGGCGGGGGGGTTGCAGATACGCAGTATTTT.

The CDR3 protein is CASSLGQRGSVDEQFF. CDR3 nucleotides: TGTGCCAGCAGCTTGGGCCAGCGCGGGAGTGTAGATGAGCAGTTCTTC. The V and J genes are TRBV5-4 and TRBJ2-1; 7 bases align to TRBD2. Germline V lookup: CDR1 SGHNT, CDR2 YYREEE (reference sequence). CDR3 length: 16 amino acids. V lost 0 bases and J lost 8; bases outside the gene matches: 11.

This CDR3 reads CASSLSRNTEAFF. The CDR3 DNA reads TGTGCCAGCAGTTTAAGCCGGAACACTGAAGCTTTCTTT. This chain joins TRBV27 and TRBJ1-1; no clear D gene. Germline CDR1 is MNHEY and CDR2 is SMNVEV (reference sequence). The CDR3 consists of 13 residues. Trimming stripped 2 bases from V and 1 base from J, with 5 bases between.

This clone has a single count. The CDR3 protein is CASSLEADNLNYGYTF. In nucleotides, the CDR3 is TGCGCCAGCAGCTTGGAGGCGGACAATCTGAACTATGGCTACACCTTC. This rearrangement joins TRBV5-1 to TRBJ1-2; D may be TRBD1 (5 bases). V lost 0 bases and J lost 2, with 14 bases in between. CDR1 and CDR2 (germline): SGHRS, YFSETQ. This CDR3 comprises 16 residues.

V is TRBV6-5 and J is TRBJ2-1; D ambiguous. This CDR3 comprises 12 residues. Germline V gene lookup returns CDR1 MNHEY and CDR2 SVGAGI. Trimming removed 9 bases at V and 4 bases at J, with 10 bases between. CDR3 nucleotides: TGTGCCAGTCGGCGGCCTTACAATGAGCAGTTCTTC. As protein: CASRRPYNEQFF.

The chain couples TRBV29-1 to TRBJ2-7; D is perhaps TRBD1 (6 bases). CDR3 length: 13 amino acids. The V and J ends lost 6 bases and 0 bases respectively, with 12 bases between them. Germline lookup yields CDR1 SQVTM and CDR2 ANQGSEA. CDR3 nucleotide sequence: TGCAGCGTCTTAACAGGGTTCTCCTACGAGCAGTACTTC. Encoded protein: CSVLTGFSYEQYF.

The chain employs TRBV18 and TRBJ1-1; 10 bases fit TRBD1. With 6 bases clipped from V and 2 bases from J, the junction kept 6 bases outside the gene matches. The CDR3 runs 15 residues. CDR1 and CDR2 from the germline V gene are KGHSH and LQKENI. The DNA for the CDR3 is TGTGCCAGCTCTTTCGGGACAGGGGAAAACACTGAAGCTTTCTTT. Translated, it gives CASSFGTGENTEAFF.